These 17 T cell receptor beta chains were sequenced from one sample in a study of shared clonotypes between healthy human individuals. Generated by immunoSEQ multiplex PCR, the TCRdb table keeps only in-frame clones and is missing some. In the table there are 950,000 to 1,100,000 clones, 65% to 80% of which are singletons. Sequencing was performed on memory CD4+ T cells sorted from blood. Noted subset: CD45RA-negative fraction. The receptors derive from a young man in good health.

CDR3 amino acids: CSVEWFNSYEQYF. The CDR3 coding sequence is TGCAGCGTTGAGTGGTTTAACTCCTACGAGCAGTACTTC. This chain uses TRBV29-1 with TRBJ2-7; D not certain. Germline CDR1 is SQVTM and CDR2 is ANQGSEA. CDR3 size: 13 residues. The ends were cut back, 3 bases at V and 0 bases at J, with 9 bases in the middle.

The J gene is TRBJ1-2, the V gene TRBV6-6; D is perhaps TRBD1 (5 bases). Germline CDR1 MNHNY, CDR2 SVGAGI (reference sequence). This CDR3 has 12 amino acids. V was clipped by 6 bases and J by 3 bases, with 8 bases between them. The CDR3 coding sequence is TGTGCCAGCAGCCGAGGGGACTATGGCTACACCTTC. Protein: CASSRGDYGYTF.

The genes are TRBV27 and TRBJ2-7, with D possibly being TRBD1 (6 bases). The CDR3 is 19 amino acids. V lost 4 bases to trimming and J lost 5 bases, with 30 bases between them. Germline CDR1 reads MNHEY; CDR2 reads SMNVEV (reference sequence). CDR3 protein: CASSSERDGAAGVRDEQYF. The CDR3 DNA follows: TGTGCCAGCAGTTCTGAGAGGGACGGGGCGGCAGGGGTGAGAGACGAGCAGTACTTC.

This chain connects TRBV25-1 to TRBJ1-3; D may be TRBD1 (5 bases). This CDR3 comprises 13 residues. The V gene's germline CDR1 is MGHDK and CDR2 SYGVNS. Trimming pared 6 bases from V and 4 bases from J, leaving 10 bases between. For the CDR3, the DNA is TGTGCCAGCAGAATAAAGGGGGGAAACACCATATATTTT. Translating it yields CASRIKGGNTIYF.

The rearrangement joins TRBV10-2 to TRBJ2-3, with 11 bases identical to TRBD2. Unmatched junction bases numbered 4, after V lost 6 bases and J lost 2 bases. The CDR3 has 15 amino acids. The germline gives CDR1 WSHSY, CDR2 SAAADI. The CDR3 loop reads CASRATSGNTDTQYF. In DNA, the CDR3 is TGCGCCAGCAGGGCGACTAGCGGGAACACAGATACGCAGTATTTT.

For this clone: Within the sample, other DNA sequences also encode this same CDR3. V is TRBV10-3 and J is TRBJ2-5; D is unresolved. The DNA end is more similar to TRBJ2-7, so the J call may be wrong. The germline CDR1 and CDR2 sequences are ENHRY and SYGVKD. There are 12 residues in the CDR3. The CDR3 loop reads CAISETANEQYF. The CDR3 region has the DNA TGTGCCATCAGTGAGACGGCCAACGAGCAGTACTTC.

In its sample, this clone was seen a few times. V and J are TRBV5-4 and TRBJ2-6; D is possibly TRBD1 (5 bases). The CDR3 loop spans 17 amino acids. The V gene lost 0 bases and the J gene lost 2 bases, with 12 bases spanning the gap. The germline gives CDR1 SGHNT, CDR2 YYREEE (reference sequence). The CDR3 loop reads CASSLGGGRTGANVLTF. The CDR3 DNA is TGTGCCAGCAGCTTGGGGGGCGGAAGAACTGGGGCCAACGTCCTGACTTTC.

The chain joins TRBV6-5 to TRBJ2-2, with 9 bases matching TRBD2. CDR1 MNHEY and CDR2 SVGAGI come from the germline V gene. V lost 11 bases and J lost 0; bases outside the gene matches: 4. The CDR3 is 14 amino acids. CDR3 loop: CASKRGANTGELFF. Here the CDR3 DNA reads TGTGCCTCCAAGCGGGGGGCGAACACCGGGGAGCTGTTTTTT.

This clone was found once. This chain joins TRBV30 and TRBJ2-3, with 8 nucleotides matching TRBD2. There are 15 residues in the CDR3. Germline V gene lookup returns CDR1 GTSNPN and CDR2 SVGIG (reference sequence). V gave up 4 bases and J gave up 0 bases; unmatched junction bases: 6. CDR3 sequence reads: CAWTRSGGSTDTQYF. DNA for the CDR3: TGTGCCTGGACCAGGAGCGGGGGAAGCACAGATACGCAGTATTTT.

This chain joins TRBV5-4 and TRBJ2-1, with 11 bases fitting TRBD2. The J segment lost 6 bases and the V segment lost 1 base, leaving 6 bases of the junction unmatched. Germline CDR1 and CDR2: SGHNT and YYREEE (reference sequence). The CDR3 sequence is 16 residues long. The CDR3 region is CASSLLAGGPGNEQFF. In DNA form, the CDR3 reads TGTGCCAGCAGCTTGTTAGCGGGAGGGCCCGGCAATGAGCAGTTCTTC.

This clone was seen a single time. The chain joins TRBV5-3 to TRBJ1-5; D perhaps matches TRBD1 (5 bases). TRBV5-3 belongs to the ORF category, with a function that is uncertain. V was clipped by 2 bases and J by 2 bases, with 11 bases between them. This CDR3 has 15 residues. The CDR3 here is CARSFTEGGNQPQHF. The CDR3 nucleotides read TGTGCCAGAAGCTTTACAGAAGGGGGCAATCAGCCCCAGCATTTT.

The chain carries TRBV7-6 and TRBJ1-1, with D maybe TRBD1 (5 bases). The CDR3 is made up of 13 amino acids. V was trimmed by 1 base and J by 7 bases, leaving 10 bases between them. Germline V gives CDR1 SGHVS, CDR2 FNYEAQ. Here the CDR3 reads CASSLVGAGEAFF. CDR3 in DNA: TGTGCCAGCAGCTTAGTAGGGGCTGGTGAAGCTTTCTTT.

The chain uses TRBV6-1 and TRBJ1-1; D is perhaps TRBD1 (5 bases). Germline V gives CDR1 MNHNS, CDR2 SASEGT. This CDR3 contains 15 residues. Trimming removed 7 bases at V and 0 bases at J, with 15 bases between. CDR3 nucleotide sequence: TGTGCCAGCATCGGAAGGGGAGGGATGAACACTGAAGCTTTCTTT. Amino acids: CASIGRGGMNTEAFF.

The genes are TRBV5-4 and TRBJ1-2; D might be TRBD1 (5 bases). Germline CDR1 is SGHNT and CDR2 is YYREEE (reference sequence). There are 18 residues in the CDR3. Trimming pared 4 bases from V and 0 bases from J, leaving 22 bases between. The CDR3 DNA reads as TGTGCCAGCAGCCCGGGTCTGGACATCTTCGGGACTAACTATGGCTACACCTTC. It yields the protein CASSPGLDIFGTNYGYTF.

The chain couples TRBV30 to TRBJ2-7; a possible D gene is TRBD1 (6 bases). Between the trimmed V and J ends, which lost 4 bases and 3 bases, there was a span of 16 bases. This CDR3 has 14 residues. Per germline, CDR1 GTSNPN and CDR2 SVGIG (reference sequence). CDR3 sequence: CAWIVKGVGYEQYF. DNA for the CDR3: TGTGCCTGGATCGTAAAGGGGGTCGGCTACGAGCAGTACTTC.

Written as DNA, the CDR3 is TGTGCCAGCAGCTCCCCCCCCACAGATACGCAGTATTTT. Translating it yields CASSSPPTDTQYF. This chain joins TRBV7-9 and TRBJ2-3; D call uncertain. V shed 4 bases and J shed 2 bases, with 7 bases lying between them. The length of the CDR3 is 13 residues. Looked up from germline, CDR1 is SEHNR and CDR2 is FQNEAQ (reference sequence).

The genes are TRBV7-2 and TRBJ1-5; 8 bases align to TRBD1. The germline V gene has CDR1 SGHTA and CDR2 FQGNSA. This CDR3 spans 17 amino acids. The J segment lost 1 base and the V segment lost 0 bases, leaving 5 bases of the junction unmatched. The DNA of the CDR3 is TGTGCCAGCAGCTTAGCTTATACAGGGGGAAGCAATCAGCCCCAGCATTTT. This gives the protein CASSLAYTGGSNQPQHF.